These 15 T cell receptor beta chains originate from one sample sequenced in a study of blood T cells in healthy people across ages. Sample-barcoded 5' priming and a J-beta primer mix drove a second PCR of roughly 7 to 11 cycles. TCRdb processed the 5' RACE reads anew with MiXCR; each CDR3 protein has one entry. The sample consists of 850,000 to 1,300,000 distinct CDR3 sequences, 35% to 55% of them appearing once. The sample taken for sequencing was blood. Receptors were obtained from a woman in her sixties or seventies in good health.

This chain uses TRBV7-7 with TRBJ2-5; perhaps TRBD2 as D (5 bases). The CDR3 runs 16 residues. Germline assignment: CDR1 SSHAT and CDR2 FNYEAQ (reference sequence). Deletions cut 1 base from V and 5 bases from J, with 17 bases between. The CDR3 loop reads CASSLVGDGSVETQYF. In nucleotides, the CDR3 is TGTGCCAGCAGCTTAGTTGGCGATGGTAGCGTGGAGACCCAGTACTTC.

The chain carries TRBV27 and TRBJ2-3; 8 positions agree with TRBD2. After removal of 7 bases from V and 0 bases from J, the junction contained 6 bases not matched to a gene. There are 15 residues in the CDR3. Germline CDR1 reads MNHEY; CDR2 reads SMNVEV (reference sequence). The CDR3 region is CASTLSGTSTDTQYF. The DNA of the CDR3 is TGTGCCAGCACCCTTAGCGGGACTAGCACAGATACGCAGTATTTT.

The rearrangement uses TRBV30 and TRBJ2-1; 11 bases map to TRBD2. The germline CDR1 and CDR2 sequences are GTSNPN and SVGIG (reference sequence). This CDR3 has 14 amino acids. With V trimmed by 3 bases and J by 10 bases, 8 bases remained unmatched. CDR3 nucleotide sequence: TGTGCCTGGAGCCCGGGACTAGCGGCATCCGAGCAGTTCTTC. Amino acid sequence: CAWSPGLAASEQFF.

The gene calls are TRBV25-1 and TRBJ1-5; a possible D gene is TRBD1 (5 bases). The CDR3 is 13 amino acids. The V gene lost 10 bases and the J gene lost 5 bases, with 15 bases spanning the gap. CDR1 and CDR2 from the germline V gene are MGHDK and SYGVNS. CDR3 loop: CATKGSGDQPQHF. CDR3 DNA: TGTGCCACCAAGGGGTCGGGGGATCAGCCCCAGCATTTT.

This sequence joins TRBV20-1 and TRBJ1-4, with D perhaps TRBD1 (6 bases). The germline gives CDR1 DFQATT, CDR2 SNEGSKA (reference sequence). The CDR3 runs to 18 residues. Trimming stripped 3 bases from V and 0 bases from J, with 20 bases between. CDR3 coding DNA: TGCAGTGCTAGCGAGGAACAGGGAGGTTTTGCAACTAATGAAAAACTGTTTTTT. Translation: CSASEEQGGFATNEKLFF.

A remark on this clonotype: Being one base from a much bigger clone, this may be a read error. V usage is TRBV20-1 and J usage is TRBJ2-1; no clear D gene. V was clipped by 2 bases and J by 0 bases, with 8 bases between them. The CDR3 has 14 residues. Germline V gene lookup returns CDR1 DFQATT and CDR2 SNEGSKA (reference sequence). CDR3 loop: CSARRQSSYNEQFF. In nucleotides, the CDR3 is TGCAGTGCTAGACGGCAGAGCTCCTACAATGAGCAGTTCTTC.

V gene TRBV4-2 combines with J gene TRBJ2-3, with TRBD2 as a possible D gene (5 bases). V was cut by 0 bases and J by 6 bases, with 22 bases left in between. Germline V gene lookup returns CDR1 LGHNA and CDR2 YNFKEQ. CDR3 length: 18 residues. The CDR3 sequence is CASSQDSGRAEGPDTQYF. Here the CDR3 DNA reads TGTGCCAGCAGCCAAGATAGTGGTCGGGCCGAGGGCCCCGATACGCAGTATTTT.

The chain links TRBV27 to TRBJ1-1; 7 bases map to TRBD1. After removal of 2 bases from V and 1 base from J, the junction contained 4 bases not matched to a gene. This CDR3 is built from 15 residues. Germline CDR1 MNHEY, CDR2 SMNVEV (reference sequence). CDR3: CASSLQGVTNTEAFF. In DNA, the CDR3 is TGTGCCAGCAGTTTACAGGGGGTCACGAACACTGAAGCTTTCTTT.

This chain links TRBV28 with TRBJ2-6, with TRBD1 matching over 7 bases. J was trimmed by 0 bases and V by 5 bases; bases with no gene match: 4. This CDR3 region has 16 residues. CDR1 is MDHEN, CDR2 SYDVKM, per germline. CDR3 nucleotides: TGTGCCAGCAGTGTTACAGGGGCCTCTGGGGCCAACGTCCTGACTTTC. Residues: CASSVTGASGANVLTF. The full variable domain, rest sourced from reference TRBV28 and TRBJ2-6, is DVKVTQSSRYLVKRTGEKVFLECVQDMDHENMFWYRQDPGLGLRLIYFSYDVKMKEKGDIPEGYSVSREKKERFSLILESASTNQTSMYLCASSVTGASGANVLTFGAGSRLTVL.

The chain has TRBV6-6 and TRBJ2-5; TRBD2 matches 8 bases. The CDR3 is made up of 14 amino acids. Germline CDR1 and CDR2: MNHNY and SVGAGI (reference sequence). The trim removed 0 bases at V and 11 bases at J, leaving 8 bases unmatched. This CDR3 is CASSYSGTRVSQYF. Written as DNA, the CDR3 is TGTGCCAGCAGTTACTCGGGGACTAGGGTGTCGCAGTACTTC.

J is TRBJ2-4 and V is TRBV5-1, with a tentative D call TRBD2 (6 bases). The closer fit of TRBJ2-7 to the DNA end suggests the J call may be wrong. The V gene's germline CDR1 is SGHRS and CDR2 YFSETQ. The length of the CDR3 is 14 residues. The CDR3 nucleotides read TGCGCCAGCAGCTCCCGGGGACTCCTTTACGAGCAGTACTTC. This translates into CASSSRGLLYEQYF.

The J gene is TRBJ2-5, the V gene TRBV3-1; possible D gene TRBD1, 6 bases. Germline V gene data show CDR1 as LGHDT and CDR2 as YNNKEL (reference sequence). This CDR3 contains 15 residues. V was clipped by 1 base and J by 1 base, with 10 bases between them. The CDR3 DNA is TGTGCCAGCAGCCAAGGGGCAGGGGCCCAAGAGACCCAGTACTTC. It specifies CASSQGAGAQETQYF.

This clonotype has a handful of counts. The V and J genes are TRBV4-2 and TRBJ2-3; D is unresolved. CDR1 is LGHNA and CDR2 is YNFKEQ in the germline V gene. The CDR3 consists of 15 residues. The germline V and J ends were trimmed by 1 base and 3 bases, with 11 bases remaining between them. The CDR3 nucleotides are TGTGCCAGCAGCCAAGTCCTGAGAACTACAGATACGCAGTATTTT. Translated, it gives CASSQVLRTTDTQYF.

CDR3 in amino acids: CASSLELAGGPYNEQFF. CDR3 coding DNA: TGTGCCAGCAGCTTGGAGCTAGCGGGAGGACCCTACAATGAGCAGTTCTTC. J is TRBJ2-1 and V is TRBV5-6; 11 bases are a match to TRBD2. CDR3 length: 17 amino acids. The germline gives CDR1 SGHDT, CDR2 YYEEEE. With V trimmed by 0 bases and J by 2 bases, 4 bases remained unmatched.

This clonotype was found many times. This chain uses TRBV10-1 with TRBJ2-3; TRBD1 or TRBD2 may be the D gene (5 bases each). The CDR3 has 15 residues. Deletions cut 0 bases from V and 0 bases from J, with 7 bases between. The germline CDR1 and CDR2 sequences are WNHNN and SYGVQD (reference sequence). CDR3 sequence (DNA): TGCGCCAGCAGTGAGTCCGGGGCCAGCACAGATACGCAGTATTTT. Translated, it gives CASSESGASTDTQYF.